Each of the 5 T cell receptor beta chains below was sequenced from the same sample in a study of cytomegalovirus exposure and HLA in healthy donors. Amplification used 60 Vbeta primers and 13 Jbeta primers. Assay used: immunoSEQ multiplex PCR; TCRdb lists only in-frame clones, some missing. The sample gives more than 80,000 clones, 81% of which show up once; about 1.2% is in the top ten. The specimen was PBMCs. The receptor set was obtained from a girl aged 2 to 9 in good health and CMV-seropositive.

The chain uses TRBV30 and TRBJ2-5, with 10 bases aligning to TRBD1. This CDR3 region has 14 residues. Trimming at V came to 4 bases and at J to 5 bases, leaving 7 bases not matched to a gene. Germline V gene data show CDR1 as GTSNPN and CDR2 as SVGIG (reference sequence). CDR3 protein: CAWTRDRGRETQYF. CDR3 nucleotides: TGTGCCTGGACACGGGACAGGGGAAGGGAGACCCAGTACTTC.

The rearrangement joins TRBV5-1 to TRBJ1-2; possible D gene TRBD1, 6 bases. Germline V gene sequence: CDR1 SGHRS, CDR2 YFSETQ. Trimming took off 4 bases at V and 2 bases at J, with 9 bases between the two ends. This CDR3 region has 13 residues. CDR3 loop: CASSPDRNYGYTF. As DNA, the CDR3 is TGCGCCAGCAGCCCCGACAGGAACTATGGCTACACCTTC.

V usage is TRBV11-3 and J usage is TRBJ2-7; maybe TRBD2 (6 bases). There are 14 residues in the CDR3. Trimming took 0 bases from V and 2 from J, leaving 8 bases between them. The germline V gene encodes CDR1 SGHNT and CDR2 YENEEA. The CDR3 DNA sequence: TGTGCCAGCAGCTTAGATGCGGGAACCTACGAGCAGTACTTC. Protein product: CASSLDAGTYEQYF.

The rearrangement uses TRBV11-2 and TRBJ1-2; D unresolved. CDR1 and CDR2 from the germline V gene are SGHAT and FQNNGV. The CDR3 contains 13 residues. Between the trimmed V and J ends, which lost 5 bases and 5 bases, there was a span of 12 bases. Here the CDR3 reads CASSPSGVYGYTF. CDR3 nucleotides: TGTGCCAGCAGCCCTTCGGGTGTGTATGGCTACACCTTC.

The gene calls are TRBV6-5 and TRBJ1-1; no clear D gene. The CDR3 length is 15 residues. Germline V gives CDR1 MNHEY, CDR2 SVGAGI. The V and J ends lost 2 bases and 2 bases respectively, with 12 bases between them. The CDR3 loop is CASSYNINSNTEAFF. In DNA, the CDR3 is TGTGCCAGCAGTTACAATATCAACAGCAACACTGAAGCTTTCTTT.